Listed below are T cell receptor beta chains from one sample, sequenced in a study of blood T cell repertoires in COVID-19. Sequencing used immunoSEQ multiplex PCR; TCRdb keeps in-frame clones, though not all of them. The sample records roughly 160,000 clones, about four fifths being singletons. The material sequenced was peripheral blood. Receptors originate from an older woman with COVID-19, enrolled during active disease. CDR3s include the opening cysteine and the closing phenylalanine or tryptophan. Expanded clones get a size class; other rows say once, few or many, or leave the size out.

>.|TRBV2
CASSKTDTRNTGELFF
>.|TRBV5-1
CASSLANGQGVDTQYF
>.|TRBV18
CASSPGPNRAGNTIYF
>few|TRBV27
CASSSDPTGGANTGELFF
>.|TRBV7-8
CASSISGALTDTQYF
>.|TRBV7-2
CASSLASQSYEQYF
>once|TRBV30
CAWSPSRDREGYTF
>.|TRBV29-1
CSVEDPGHQNTGELFF
>once|TRBV5-4
CASSLGGKSTGELFF
>few|TRBV6-2/TRBV6-3
CASSPTGGNYNEQFF
>.|TRBV12-3/TRBV12-4
CASSWTTRNEQFF
>.|TRBV5-5
CASSGQGATNEKLFF
>.|TRBV5-6
CASSLAPRGRGQPQHF
>.|TRBV7-3
CASSPVAASSEAFF
>.|TRBV7-9
CASSLGDRGRGTEAFF
>.|TRBV5-6
CASSLNGQGTNTEAFF
>.|TRBV28
CASSPFGGVAEQYF
>.|TRBV10-2
CASSENTNQPQHF
>.|TRBV19
CATRPNRGQSYNEQFF
>.|TRBV29-1
CSVERDRADYGYTF
>.|TRBV27
CASSLNPFGYNEQFF
>once|TRBV24-1
CATSAPGLAGSYEQYF
>.|TRBV6-6
CASAFNRVGHEQFF
>.|TRBV2
CASSPTGFNQPQHF
>.|TRBV5-8
CASSGQGAGGRKTQYF
>.|TRBV23-1
CAIMRERKNTEAFF
>.|TRBV5-4
CASSRDRGKDEQYF
>.|TRBV25-1
CASSATLGTSGYNEQFF
>few|TRBV24-1
CATSDSGWHGYTF
>.|TRBV15
CATSRDFAGSTDTQYF
>.|TRBV28
CASSFPPGTYGNQPQHF
>.|TRBV28
CASSGSRNTEAFF
>.|TRBV7-6
CASSPIRGHAYNEQFF
>few|TRBV28
CASSLDRANTEAFF